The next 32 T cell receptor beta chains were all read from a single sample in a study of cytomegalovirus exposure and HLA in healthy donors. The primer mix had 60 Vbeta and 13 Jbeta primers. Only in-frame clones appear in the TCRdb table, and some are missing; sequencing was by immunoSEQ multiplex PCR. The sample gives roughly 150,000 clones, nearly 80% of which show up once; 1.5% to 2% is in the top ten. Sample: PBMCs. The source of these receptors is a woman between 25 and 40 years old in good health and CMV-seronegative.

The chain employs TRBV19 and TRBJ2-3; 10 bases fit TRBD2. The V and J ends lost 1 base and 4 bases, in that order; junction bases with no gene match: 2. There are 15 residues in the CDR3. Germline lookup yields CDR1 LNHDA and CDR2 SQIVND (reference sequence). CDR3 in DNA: TGTGCCAGTAGTATAGCTAGCGGGGGCCCAGATACGCAGTATTTT. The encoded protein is CASSIASGGPDTQYF.

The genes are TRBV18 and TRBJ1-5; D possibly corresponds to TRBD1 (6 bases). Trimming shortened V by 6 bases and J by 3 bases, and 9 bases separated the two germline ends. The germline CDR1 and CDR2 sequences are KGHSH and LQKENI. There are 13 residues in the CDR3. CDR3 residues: CASSTGSNQPQHF. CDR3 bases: TGTGCCAGCTCGACAGGATCCAATCAGCCCCAGCATTTT.

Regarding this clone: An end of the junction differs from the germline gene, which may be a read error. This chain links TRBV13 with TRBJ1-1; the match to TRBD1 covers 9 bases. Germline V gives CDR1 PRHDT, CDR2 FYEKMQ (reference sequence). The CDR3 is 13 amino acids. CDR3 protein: CASSLGTGTEAFF. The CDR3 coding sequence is TGTGCCAGCAGCCTAGGGACAGGGACTGAAGCTTTCTTT.

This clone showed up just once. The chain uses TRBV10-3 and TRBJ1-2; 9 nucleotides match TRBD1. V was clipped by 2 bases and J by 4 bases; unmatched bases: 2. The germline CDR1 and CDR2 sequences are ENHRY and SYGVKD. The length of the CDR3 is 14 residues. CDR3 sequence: CAISETGGGYGYTF. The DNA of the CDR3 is TGTGCCATCAGTGAGACAGGGGGCGGCTATGGCTACACCTTC.

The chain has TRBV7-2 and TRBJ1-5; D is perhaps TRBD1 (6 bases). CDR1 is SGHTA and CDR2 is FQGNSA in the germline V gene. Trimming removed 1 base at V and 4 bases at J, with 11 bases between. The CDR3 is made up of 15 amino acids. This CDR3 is CASSLVVGANQPQHF. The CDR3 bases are TGTGCCAGCAGCTTAGTAGTGGGGGCGAATCAGCCCCAGCATTTT.

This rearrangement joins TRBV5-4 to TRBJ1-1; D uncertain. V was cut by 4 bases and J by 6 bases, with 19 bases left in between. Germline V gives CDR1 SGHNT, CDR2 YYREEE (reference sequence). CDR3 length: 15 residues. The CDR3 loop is CASSAGGEDVAEAFF. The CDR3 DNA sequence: TGTGCCAGCAGCGCGGGCGGGGAAGACGTCGCTGAAGCTTTCTTT.

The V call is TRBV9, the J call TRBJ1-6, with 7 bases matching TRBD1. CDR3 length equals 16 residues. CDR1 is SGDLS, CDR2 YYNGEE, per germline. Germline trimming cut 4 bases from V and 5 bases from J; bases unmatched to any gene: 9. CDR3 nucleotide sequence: TGTGCCAGCAGCCCCCAGACAGGGTTGGATAATTCACCCCTCCACTTT. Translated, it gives CASSPQTGLDNSPLHF.

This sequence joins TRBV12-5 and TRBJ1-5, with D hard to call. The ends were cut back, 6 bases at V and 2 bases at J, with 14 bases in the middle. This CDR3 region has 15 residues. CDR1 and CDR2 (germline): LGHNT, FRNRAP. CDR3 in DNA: TGTGCTAGTGGCTCGTCAGAGGCGGGCAATCAGCCCCAGCATTTT. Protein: CASGSSEAGNQPQHF.

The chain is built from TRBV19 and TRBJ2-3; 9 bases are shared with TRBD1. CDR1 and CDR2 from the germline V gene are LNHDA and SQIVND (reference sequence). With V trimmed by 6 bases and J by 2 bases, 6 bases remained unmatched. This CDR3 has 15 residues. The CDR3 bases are TGTGCCAGTAGAGACAGGGGGGGTCACACAGATACGCAGTATTTT. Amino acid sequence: CASRDRGGHTDTQYF.

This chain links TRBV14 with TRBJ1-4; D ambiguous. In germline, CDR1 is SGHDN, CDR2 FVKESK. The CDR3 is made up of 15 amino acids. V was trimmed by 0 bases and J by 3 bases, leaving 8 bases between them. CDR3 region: CASSQEGGSNEKLFF. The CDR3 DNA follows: TGTGCCAGCAGCCAAGAAGGAGGGTCTAATGAAAAACTGTTTTTT. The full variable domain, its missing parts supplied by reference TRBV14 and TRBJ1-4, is EAGVTQFPSHSVIEKGQTVTLRCDPISGHDNLYWYRRVMGKEIKFLLHFVKESKQDESGMPNNRFLAERTGGTYSTLKVQPAELEDSGVYFCASSQEGGSNEKLFFGSGTQLSVL.

CDR3 sequence (DNA): TGTGCCAGCAGCTGGACGGGGAAGAACACTGAAGCTTTCTTT. Protein: CASSWTGKNTEAFF. The V call is TRBV2, the J call TRBJ1-1; no definite D call. The CDR3 has 14 amino acids. CDR1 is SNHLY and CDR2 is FYNNEI in the germline V gene. V was clipped by 6 bases and J by 1 base, with 12 bases between them. Full variable domain (missing parts from reference TRBV2 and TRBJ1-1): EPEVTQTPSHQVTQMGQEVILRCVPISNHLYFYWYRQILGQKVEFLVSFYNNEISEKSEIFDDQFSVERPDGSNFTLKIRSTKLEDSAMYFCASSWTGKNTEAFFGQGTRLTVV.

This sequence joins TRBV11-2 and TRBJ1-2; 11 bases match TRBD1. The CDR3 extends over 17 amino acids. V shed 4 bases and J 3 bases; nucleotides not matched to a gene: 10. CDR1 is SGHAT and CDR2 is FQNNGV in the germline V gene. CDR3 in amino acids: CASSSRTGGAEDYGYTF. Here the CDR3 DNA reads TGTGCCAGCAGCTCCCGGACAGGGGGCGCGGAAGACTATGGCTACACCTTC.

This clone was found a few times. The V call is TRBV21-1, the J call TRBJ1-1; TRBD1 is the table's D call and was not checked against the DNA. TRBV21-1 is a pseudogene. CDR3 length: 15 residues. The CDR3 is CASSRHRDKNTEAFF. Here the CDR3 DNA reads TGTGCCAGCAGCCGACACCGGGACAAGAACACTGAAGCTTTCTTT.

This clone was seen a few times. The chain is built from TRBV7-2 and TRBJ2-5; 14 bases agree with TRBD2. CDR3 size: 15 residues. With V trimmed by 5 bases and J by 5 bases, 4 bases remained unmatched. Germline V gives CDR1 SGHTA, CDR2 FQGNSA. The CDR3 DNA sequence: TGTGCCAGCAGCGCGGGACTAGCGGGGGTTGAGACCCAGTACTTC. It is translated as CASSAGLAGVETQYF. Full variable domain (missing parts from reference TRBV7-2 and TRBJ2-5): GAGVSQSPSNKVTEKGKDVELRCDPISGHTALYWYRQSLGQGLEFLIYFQGNSAPDKSGLPSDRFSAERTGGSVSTLTIQRTQQEDSAVYLCASSAGLAGVETQYFGPGTRLLVL.

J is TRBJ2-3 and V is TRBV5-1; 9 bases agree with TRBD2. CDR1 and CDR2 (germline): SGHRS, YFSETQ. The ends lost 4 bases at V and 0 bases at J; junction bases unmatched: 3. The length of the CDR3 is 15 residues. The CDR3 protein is CASSISGGSTDTQYF. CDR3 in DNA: TGCGCCAGCAGCATTAGCGGGGGCAGCACAGATACGCAGTATTTT.

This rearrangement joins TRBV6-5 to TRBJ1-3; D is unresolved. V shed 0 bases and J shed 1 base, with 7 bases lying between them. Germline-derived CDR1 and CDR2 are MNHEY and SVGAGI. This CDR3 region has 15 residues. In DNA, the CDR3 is TGTGCCAGCAGTTACTCCCCGGGATCTGGAAACACCATATATTTT. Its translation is CASSYSPGSGNTIYF.

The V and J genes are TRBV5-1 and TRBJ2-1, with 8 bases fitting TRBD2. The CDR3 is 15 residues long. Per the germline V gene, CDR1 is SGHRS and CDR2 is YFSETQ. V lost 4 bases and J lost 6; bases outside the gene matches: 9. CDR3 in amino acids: CASSPERGNINEQFF. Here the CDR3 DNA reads TGCGCCAGCAGCCCGGAGCGGGGGAATATCAATGAGCAGTTCTTC. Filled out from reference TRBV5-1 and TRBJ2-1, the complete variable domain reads KAGVTQTPRYLIKTRGQQVTLSCSPISGHRSVSWYQQTPGQGLQFLFEYFSETQRNKGNFPGRFSGRQFSNSRSEMNVSTLELGDSALYLCASSPERGNINEQFFGPGTRLTVL.

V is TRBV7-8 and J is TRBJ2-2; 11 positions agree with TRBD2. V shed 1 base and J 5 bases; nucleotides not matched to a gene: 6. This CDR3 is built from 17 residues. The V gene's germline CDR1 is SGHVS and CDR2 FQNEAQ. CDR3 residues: CASSLVAGGRKTGELFF. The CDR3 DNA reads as TGTGCCAGCAGCTTAGTAGCGGGGGGGCGGAAAACCGGGGAGCTGTTTTTT.

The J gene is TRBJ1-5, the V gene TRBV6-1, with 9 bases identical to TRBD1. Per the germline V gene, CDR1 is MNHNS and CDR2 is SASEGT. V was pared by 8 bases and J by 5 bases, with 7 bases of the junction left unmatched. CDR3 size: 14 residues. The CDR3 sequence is CASAPDRGDQPQHF. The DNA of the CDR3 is TGTGCCAGCGCCCCCGACAGGGGGGATCAGCCCCAGCATTTT.

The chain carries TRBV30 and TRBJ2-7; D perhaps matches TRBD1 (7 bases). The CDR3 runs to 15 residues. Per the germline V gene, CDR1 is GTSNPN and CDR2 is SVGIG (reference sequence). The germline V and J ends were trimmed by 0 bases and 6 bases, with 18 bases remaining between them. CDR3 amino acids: CAWSVTGVGEAEQYF. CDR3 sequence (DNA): TGTGCCTGGAGTGTCACAGGGGTGGGGGAGGCCGAGCAGTACTTC.

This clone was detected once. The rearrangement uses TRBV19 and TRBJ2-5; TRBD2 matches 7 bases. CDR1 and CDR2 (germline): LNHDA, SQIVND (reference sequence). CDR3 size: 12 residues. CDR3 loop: CASRGVQETQYF. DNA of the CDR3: TGTGCGTCACGGGGGGTCCAAGAGACCCAGTACTTC.

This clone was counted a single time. In DNA, the CDR3 is TGCGCCAGCAGTACCGGACGGGGGAACTACGAGCAGTACTTC. Its translation is CASSTGRGNYEQYF. The genes are TRBV5-1 and TRBJ2-7; TRBD2 might be the D (6 bases). The CDR3 is made up of 14 amino acids. The V gene lost 5 bases and the J gene lost 3 bases, with 15 bases spanning the gap. Germline CDR1 and CDR2: SGHRS and YFSETQ.

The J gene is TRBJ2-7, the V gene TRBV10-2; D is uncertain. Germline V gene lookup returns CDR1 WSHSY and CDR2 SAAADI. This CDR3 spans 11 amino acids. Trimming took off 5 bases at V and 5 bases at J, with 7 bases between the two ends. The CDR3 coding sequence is TGCGCCAGCAGTCTAGGCCACGAGCAGTACTTC. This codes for CASSLGHEQYF.

The CDR3 coding sequence is TGCGCCAGCAGCTTGGGGGACAGGCCCTATGGCTACACCTTC. This encodes CASSLGDRPYGYTF. This chain uses TRBV5-1 with TRBJ1-2; 8 positions agree with TRBD1. V dropped 0 bases and J dropped 4; count of bases not matched to a gene: 2. The length of the CDR3 is 14 residues. Germline CDR1 reads SGHRS; CDR2 reads YFSETQ.

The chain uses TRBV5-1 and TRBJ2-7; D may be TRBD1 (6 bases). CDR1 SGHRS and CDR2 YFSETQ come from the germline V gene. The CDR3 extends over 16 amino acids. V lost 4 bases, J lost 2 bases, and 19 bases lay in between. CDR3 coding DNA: TGCGCCAGCAGCCAGGAGACAGGTCAGGTCGCCTACGAGCAGTACTTC. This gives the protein CASSQETGQVAYEQYF.

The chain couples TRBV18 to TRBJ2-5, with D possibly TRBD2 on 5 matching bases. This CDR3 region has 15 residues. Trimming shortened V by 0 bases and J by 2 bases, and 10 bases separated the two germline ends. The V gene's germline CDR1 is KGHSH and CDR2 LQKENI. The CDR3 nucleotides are TGTGCCAGCTCACCACCGATGAGGACTCAAGAGACCCAGTACTTC. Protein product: CASSPPMRTQETQYF.

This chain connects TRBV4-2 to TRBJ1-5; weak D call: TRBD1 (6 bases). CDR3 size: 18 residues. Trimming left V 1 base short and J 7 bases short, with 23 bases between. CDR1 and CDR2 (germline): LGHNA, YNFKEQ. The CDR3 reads CASSQGNAGELWLQPQHF. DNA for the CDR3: TGTGCCAGCAGCCAAGGAAATGCAGGGGAGTTGTGGTTGCAGCCCCAGCATTTT.

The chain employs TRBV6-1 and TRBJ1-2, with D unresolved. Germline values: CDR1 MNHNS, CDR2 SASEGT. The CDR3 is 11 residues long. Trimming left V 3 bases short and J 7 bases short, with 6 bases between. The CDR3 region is CASSDPSGYTF. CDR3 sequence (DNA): TGTGCCAGCAGTGACCCTAGTGGCTACACCTTC.

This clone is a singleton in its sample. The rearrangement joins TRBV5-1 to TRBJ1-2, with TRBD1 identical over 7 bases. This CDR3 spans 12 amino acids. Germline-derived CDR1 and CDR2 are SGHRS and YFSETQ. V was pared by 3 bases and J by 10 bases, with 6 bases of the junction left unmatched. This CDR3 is CASSSDRWFYTF. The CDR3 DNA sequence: TGCGCCAGCAGCTCGGACAGGTGGTTCTACACCTTC.

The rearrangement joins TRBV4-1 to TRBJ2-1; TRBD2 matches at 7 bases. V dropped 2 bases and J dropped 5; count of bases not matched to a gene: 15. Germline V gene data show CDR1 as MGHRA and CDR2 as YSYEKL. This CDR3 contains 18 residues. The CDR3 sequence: CASSQIATSGLVDNEQFF. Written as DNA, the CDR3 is TGCGCCAGCAGCCAAATAGCCACCAGCGGACTAGTCGACAATGAGCAGTTCTTC.

CDR3 DNA sequence: TGCGCCAGCAGCCAAGACCCCCCGGGGGGGAGGTCCTACAATGAGCAGTTCTTC. This translates into CASSQDPPGGRSYNEQFF. The rearrangement links TRBV4-3 to TRBJ2-1; 8 bases agree with TRBD2. Germline lookup yields CDR1 LGHNA and CDR2 YSLEER. The J segment lost 1 base and the V segment lost 0 bases, leaving 8 bases of the junction unmatched. The CDR3 consists of 18 residues.

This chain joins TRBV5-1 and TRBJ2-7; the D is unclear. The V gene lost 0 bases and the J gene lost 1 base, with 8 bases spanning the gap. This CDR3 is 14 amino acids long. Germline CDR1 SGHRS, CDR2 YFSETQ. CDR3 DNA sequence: TGCGCCAGCAGCTTGGGCGGCCCTTCCTACGAGCAGTACTTC. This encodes CASSLGGPSYEQYF.